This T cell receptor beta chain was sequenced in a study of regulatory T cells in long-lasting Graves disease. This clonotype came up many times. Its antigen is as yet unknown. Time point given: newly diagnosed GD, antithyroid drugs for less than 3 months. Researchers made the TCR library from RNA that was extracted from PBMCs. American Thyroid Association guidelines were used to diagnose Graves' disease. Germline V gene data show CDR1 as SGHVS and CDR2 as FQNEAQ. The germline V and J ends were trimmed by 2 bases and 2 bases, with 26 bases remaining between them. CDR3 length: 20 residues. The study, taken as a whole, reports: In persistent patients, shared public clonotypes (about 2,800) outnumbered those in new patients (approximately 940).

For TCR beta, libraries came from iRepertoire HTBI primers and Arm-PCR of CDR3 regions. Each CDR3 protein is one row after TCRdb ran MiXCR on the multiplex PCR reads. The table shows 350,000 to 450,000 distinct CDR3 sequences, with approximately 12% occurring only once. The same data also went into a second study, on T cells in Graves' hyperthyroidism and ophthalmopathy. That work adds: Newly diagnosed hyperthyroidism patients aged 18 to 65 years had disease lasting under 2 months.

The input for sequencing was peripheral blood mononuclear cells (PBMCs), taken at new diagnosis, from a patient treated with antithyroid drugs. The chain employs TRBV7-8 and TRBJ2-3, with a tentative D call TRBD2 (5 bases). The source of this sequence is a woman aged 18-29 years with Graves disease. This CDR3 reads CASSLPMPSVEEDLTDTQYF. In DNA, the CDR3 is TGTGCCAGCAGCTTACCCATGCCGTCAGTGGAGGAGGACCTCACAGATACGCAGTATTTT.